This TCR beta chain was captured in a study of tissue T cells after allogeneic stem cell transplantation. Points from the study as a whole: Tissue-detected TCR repertoire was only partly captured by blood and spleen T cells.

Stated time point: mouse harvest day 7 after allogeneic transplant. Mouse grafts combined 10^7 T-cell-depleted bone marrow cells with 10^6 splenic CD5+ T cells. B6 (H2b) cells into BALB/c (H2d) mice; tissues taken at day 7 or 14. As concerns this clone: No antigen is known for it. Germline and genes: mouse. Read coverage stops 1 residue before the CDR3 terminus; the germline J gene supplies the remainder. Additional DNA sequences in this sample encode the identical CDR3.

Trimming took off 3 bases at V and 1 base at J, with 6 bases between the two ends. The CDR3 spans 13 residues. Germline V gene lookup returns CDR1 SNHLY and CDR2 FYNGKV (reference sequence). Survey-depth TCRbeta CDR3 sequencing reported V/J genes and productive frequencies. Generated by immunoSEQ multiplex PCR, the TCRdb table keeps only in-frame clones and is missing some. The table includes around 9,000 clones, less than 45% detected once. The receptor was derived from a female BALB/c mouse given C57BL/6 T cells with graft-versus-host disease after an allogeneic hematopoietic cell transplant. J is TRBJ1-1 and V is TRBV3; no reliable D call. Input material: skin. CDR3 DNA, as far as it was read: TGTGCCAGCAGCTTGAGACAAAACACAGAAGTCTTC. Its protein product is CASSLRQNTEVF. The full CDR3 protein is CASSLRQNTEVFF.